A selection of T cell receptor beta chains follows, all from one sample in a study of blood T cell repertoires in COVID-19. Here immunoSEQ multiplex PCR was the method, and the copy in TCRdb shows in-frame clones only, minus some. Of 200,000 to 300,000 clones in the sample, around 79% were seen once. The sequenced sample consisted of peripheral blood. The receptors shown here come from a woman at least 80 years old with acute or convalescent COVID-19. Both conserved end residues are part of each CDR3. The order of the fields is clone size, D gene, J gene, V gene, CDR3 protein, CDR3 DNA. The D gene is left open where the match is weak. The size entry is marked missing in some rows and otherwise reads once, few, many or a size class.

size: -; D: -; J: TRBJ2-7; V: TRBV7-9; CDR3: CASSRRGAGGPYEQYF; DNA: TGTGCCAGCAGCCGCAGGGGGGCAGGGGGTCCCTACGAGCAGTACTTC
size: -; D: TRBD1; J: TRBJ1-5; V: TRBV6-6; CDR3: CASSRGQDSNQPQHF; DNA: TGTGCCAGCAGTCGGGGACAGGATAGCAATCAGCCCCAGCATTTT
size: -; D: -; J: TRBJ2-1; V: TRBV10-3; CDR3: CASGGENNEQFF; DNA: TGTGCCAGCGGAGGGGAAAACAATGAGCAGTTCTTC
size: -; D: -; J: TRBJ1-2; V: TRBV6-5; CDR3: CASSPGTAANYGYTF; DNA: TGTGCCAGTAGCCCCGGGACTGCAGCTAACTATGGCTACACCTTC
size: once; D: TRBD1; J: TRBJ2-1; V: TRBV11-2; CDR3: CASTWGTGGYNEQFF; DNA: TGTGCCAGCACCTGGGGGACAGGGGGATACAATGAGCAGTTCTTC
size: once; D: -; J: TRBJ2-3; V: TRBV3-1/TRBV3-2; CDR3: CASSQEKIGDTQYF; DNA: TGTGCCAGCAGCCAAGAGAAAATCGGGGATACGCAGTATTTT
size: -; D: -; J: TRBJ1-1; V: TRBV5-4; CDR3: CASSWGGRGFNTEAFF; DNA: TGTGCCAGCAGCTGGGGGGGCAGGGGATTTAACACTGAAGCTTTCTTT
size: -; D: TRBD2; J: TRBJ2-1; V: TRBV7-8; CDR3: CASSSRAGSNEQFF; DNA: TGTGCCAGCAGCTCCCGAGCGGGGAGCAATGAGCAGTTCTTC
size: -; D: -; J: TRBJ2-7; V: TRBV5-1; CDR3: CASSWGFGTFYEQYF; DNA: TGCGCCAGCAGCTGGGGGTTCGGGACATTCTACGAGCAGTACTTC
size: -; D: TRBD1; J: TRBJ1-6; V: TRBV19; CDR3: CASSVRQGEPLHF; DNA: TGTGCCAGTAGTGTCCGACAGGGAGAACCCCTCCACTTT
size: -; D: TRBD1; J: TRBJ2-1; V: TRBV19; CDR3: CASSRGYNEQFF; DNA: TGTGCCAGTAGCAGGGGGTACAATGAGCAGTTCTTC
size: -; D: TRBD1; J: TRBJ1-3; V: TRBV6-5; CDR3: CASSNDRATGNTIYF; DNA: TGTGCCAGCAGTAACGACAGGGCCACTGGAAACACCATATATTTT
size: -; D: TRBD2; J: TRBJ2-7; V: TRBV6-1; CDR3: CASSESGRAYEQYF; DNA: TGTGCCAGCAGTGAAAGCGGGAGGGCCTACGAGCAGTACTTC
size: -; D: TRBD2; J: TRBJ2-1; V: TRBV6-5; CDR3: CASSFSGRTYNEQFF; DNA: TGTGCCAGCAGTTTTAGCGGGAGAACCTACAATGAGCAGTTCTTC
size: -; D: -; J: TRBJ2-7; V: TRBV5-1; CDR3: CASSPGERPYEQYF; DNA: TGCGCCAGCAGCCCGGGCGAGCGGCCTTACGAGCAGTACTTC
size: -; D: TRBD2; J: TRBJ2-1; V: TRBV5-5; CDR3: CASSLGLAGGSNEQFF; DNA: TGTGCCAGCAGCTTGGGACTAGCGGGGGGGAGCAATGAGCAGTTCTTC
size: -; D: -; J: TRBJ2-3; V: TRBV5-1; CDR3: CASSSGSWRNPSTDTQYF; DNA: TGCGCCAGCAGCTCGGGGAGCTGGCGGAACCCTAGCACAGATACGCAGTATTTT
size: -; D: TRBD2; J: TRBJ2-5; V: TRBV7-2; CDR3: CASSRGLAVETQYF; DNA: TGTGCCAGCAGCCGGGGACTAGCGGTCGAGACCCAGTACTTC
size: -; D: -; J: TRBJ1-4; V: TRBV21-1; CDR3: CASSHLPGGVGKLFF; DNA: TGTGCCAGCAGCCACCTTCCGGGGGGGGTAGGAAAACTGTTTTTT
size: -; D: TRBD2; J: TRBJ2-3; V: TRBV5-4; CDR3: CASSLEASGTDGNF; DNA: TGTGCCAGCAGCTTGGAGGCAAGCGGGACCGACGGGAATTTT
size: -; D: -; J: TRBJ2-2; V: TRBV24-1; CDR3: CATSDPTSGRGELFF; DNA: TGTGCCACCAGTGACCCTACGTCAGGTCGTGGGGAGCTGTTTTTT
size: -; D: -; J: TRBJ1-2; V: TRBV19; CDR3: CASGGPRELNYGYTF; DNA: TGTGCCAGTGGTGGCCCCCGGGAGCTTAACTATGGCTACACCTTC
size: -; D: -; J: TRBJ2-7; V: TRBV19; CDR3: CAGPGAYEQYF; DNA: TGTGCCGGCCCCGGAGCCTACGAGCAGTACTTC
size: -; D: TRBD1; J: TRBJ1-4; V: TRBV19; CDR3: CASSKYRGTTNEKLFF; DNA: TGTGCCAGTAGCAAATACAGGGGGACAACTAATGAAAAACTGTTTTTT
size: few; D: TRBD1; J: TRBJ2-7; V: TRBV18; CDR3: CASSGGQSYEQYF; DNA: TGTGCCAGCTCTGGGGGACAGTCCTACGAGCAGTACTTC
size: -; D: -; J: TRBJ1-1; V: TRBV28; CDR3: CASSFSAGVGTEAFF; DNA: TGTGCCAGCAGTTTCTCCGCGGGGGTGGGCACTGAAGCTTTCTTT
size: -; D: TRBD1; J: TRBJ1-5; V: TRBV19; CDR3: CASSGGSQPQHF; DNA: TGTGCCAGTTCAGGGGGGAGTCAGCCCCAGCATTTT
size: -; D: TRBD1; J: TRBJ2-1; V: TRBV5-4; CDR3: CASSASTGTYNEQFF; DNA: TGTGCCAGCAGCGCGTCGACAGGGACCTACAATGAGCAGTTCTTC
size: -; D: -; J: TRBJ2-1; V: TRBV2; CDR3: CASSLVNEQFF; DNA: TGTGCCAGCAGTCTTGTCAATGAGCAGTTCTTC
size: -; D: TRBD2; J: TRBJ2-3; V: TRBV9; CDR3: CASSGSSGYTDTQYF; DNA: TGTGCCAGCAGTGGATCTAGCGGTTACACAGATACGCAGTATTTT
size: few; D: -; J: TRBJ2-1; V: TRBV2; CDR3: CASSGHYNEQFF; DNA: TGTGCCAGCAGCGGACATTACAATGAGCAGTTCTTC
size: -; D: -; J: TRBJ1-2; V: TRBV4-3; CDR3: CASSQGAAGAYGYTF; DNA: TGCGCCAGCAGCCAAGGGGCTGCGGGGGCATATGGCTACACCTTC
size: -; D: TRBD1; J: TRBJ1-5; V: TRBV30; CDR3: CAWSRGWDQPQHF; DNA: TGTGCCTGGAGCAGGGGGTGGGATCAGCCCCAGCATTTT
size: -; D: TRBD1; J: TRBJ1-2; V: TRBV29-1; CDR3: CSVSRTGSNYGYTF; DNA: TGCAGCGTTTCACGGACAGGGAGTAACTATGGCTACACCTTC
size: -; D: -; J: TRBJ2-3; V: TRBV25-1; CDR3: CASSVGGDTQYF; DNA: TGTGCCAGCAGTGTTGGGGGGGATACGCAGTATTTT
size: -; D: TRBD2; J: TRBJ2-7; V: TRBV10-1; CDR3: CASSDLAGDEQYF; DNA: TGCGCCAGCAGTGATCTCGCGGGGGATGAGCAGTACTTC
size: few; D: -; J: TRBJ2-7; V: TRBV11-3; CDR3: CASSLGHSYEQYF; DNA: TGTGCCAGCAGCTTAGGACATTCCTACGAGCAGTACTTC
size: -; D: -; J: TRBJ1-4; V: TRBV18; CDR3: CASSPASFEKLFF; DNA: TGTGCCAGCTCACCGGCTAGCTTTGAAAAACTGTTTTTT
size: once; D: -; J: TRBJ2-1; V: TRBV7-6; CDR3: CASSLTPTAGVGFF; DNA: TGTGCCAGCAGCTTAACCCCGACCGCAGGGGTCGGGTTCTTC
size: -; D: TRBD1; J: TRBJ1-6; V: TRBV7-8; CDR3: CASSLSTGTGRSYNSPLHF; DNA: TGTGCCAGCAGCTTATCGACCGGGACAGGACGCTCCTATAATTCACCCCTCCACTTT
size: few; D: -; J: TRBJ2-7; V: TRBV28; CDR3: CASSLRGTSRRNEQYF; DNA: TGTGCCAGCAGTTTAAGGGGCACAAGTCGAAGAAACGAGCAGTACTTC
size: -; D: TRBD1; J: TRBJ1-6; V: TRBV7-8; CDR3: CASSTQGTVRSPLHF; DNA: TGTGCCAGCAGTACACAGGGGACGGTCAGGTCACCCCTCCACTTT
size: once; D: TRBD1; J: TRBJ1-5; V: TRBV11-2; CDR3: CASSPGTGDSNQPQHF; DNA: TGTGCCAGCAGCCCTGGGACAGGGGATAGCAATCAGCCCCAGCATTTT
size: -; D: -; J: TRBJ1-2; V: TRBV20-1; CDR3: CSAELNYGYTF; DNA: TGCAGTGCTGAGTTAAACTATGGCTACACCTTC
size: once; D: -; J: TRBJ1-4; V: TRBV3-1/TRBV3-2; CDR3: CASSQRGAGDEKLFF; DNA: TGTGCCAGCAGCCAAAGGGGCGCGGGGGATGAAAAACTGTTTTTT
size: -; D: -; J: TRBJ1-5; V: TRBV6-1; CDR3: CASSEGTPNQPQHF; DNA: TGTGCCAGCAGTGAAGGGACACCTAATCAGCCCCAGCATTTT
size: -; D: TRBD1; J: TRBJ1-1; V: TRBV18; CDR3: CASSPRQGNTEAFF; DNA: TGTGCCAGCTCACCCCGACAGGGGAACACTGAAGCTTTCTTT
size: -; D: TRBD2; J: TRBJ2-5; V: TRBV10-3; CDR3: CAIRRGGAETQYF; DNA: TGTGCCATTCGCCGGGGGGGCGCGGAGACCCAGTACTTC
size: -; D: TRBD1; J: TRBJ1-6; V: TRBV6-5; CDR3: CASRTGRGRGSPLHF; DNA: TGTGCCAGCAGGACAGGCAGGGGGCGAGGGTCACCCCTCCACTTT
size: -; D: -; J: TRBJ1-4; V: TRBV18; CDR3: CASSPARGTTNEKLFF; DNA: TGTGCCAGCTCACCTGCCAGGGGAACAACTAATGAAAAACTGTTTTTT
size: few; D: TRBD1; J: TRBJ2-5; V: TRBV18; CDR3: CASSLGTGGETQYF; DNA: TGTGCCAGCTCACTAGGGACAGGCGGTGAGACCCAGTACTTC
size: many; D: -; J: TRBJ1-1; V: TRBV18; CDR3: CASSPKGEGAFF; DNA: TGTGCCAGCTCACCTAAGGGAGAAGGAGCTTTCTTT
size: -; D: -; J: TRBJ1-1; V: TRBV12-3/TRBV12-4; CDR3: CASSLIQATEAFF; DNA: TGTGCCAGCAGTTTAATACAGGCCACTGAAGCTTTCTTT
size: -; D: -; J: TRBJ2-4; V: TRBV3-1/TRBV3-2; CDR3: CASSQWGGGGDIQYF; DNA: TGTGCCAGCAGCCAATGGGGAGGAGGTGGGGACATTCAGTACTTC